At least ten counts were recorded for the clone carrying this TCR beta chain. Its cognate antigen is unknown. The source of the sample is a study of metastatic and nonmetastatic thyroid tumors. Across the whole study: The authors compared repertoires across blood and tumor or nodule tissue from malignant and benign thyroid patients.

Study-wide results and limits: Patients with malignant thyroid tumors reportedly had significantly higher TCR beta diversity than those with benign nodules, in blood and tumor.

Original analysis: The distant-metastasis classifier for papillary thyroid cancer was built from CDR3 differences across clinicopathological groups. With MiXCR, TCRdb called clones anew from the PCR reads. The V and J calls and clone size come from TCRdb's table, not from the authors' own analysis. The sample includes fewer than 25,000 clones, 15% to 18% of them seen just once. Prior to thyroid surgery, none of the patients had received any treatment. This TCR came from a female donor with papillary thyroid cancer or a benign thyroid nodule (not recorded which). Some clones in this sample may be carry-over from other donors' samples. What was sequenced was blood.

The CDR3 is CASSLYEGRNTDTQYF. Here the CDR3 DNA reads TGTGCCAGCAGCTTGTACGAGGGCAGGAACACAGATACGCAGTATTTT. The rearrangement links TRBV11-1 to TRBJ2-3; D may be TRBD2 (5 bases). Germline assignment: CDR1 SGHAT and CDR2 FQDESV (reference sequence). The CDR3 is made up of 16 amino acids. V was cut by 3 bases and J by 2 bases, with 15 bases left in between.